Detailed here is one TCR beta chain. Its target is not known. Read coverage stops 3 residues before the CDR3 terminus; the germline J gene supplies the remainder. Looked up from germline, CDR1 is KGHSH and CDR2 is LQKENI. Trimming cost V 3 bases and J 1 base, with 8 bases left between them. This CDR3 has 14 residues. This sample was included in a study of T cells in women clearing cervical HPV infection. Across the study: Women with histologically confirmed HPV16-related CIN3 or worse, 2 with invasive cancer, served as cases.

Dot-blot hybridization genotyped cervical HPV amplified with MY09/MY11 PCR. Findings and limits, study-wide: Repertoire richness, not evenness, was significantly elevated in CIN3+ cases versus controls. TRBV6-7 abundance was lower in cases than controls (approximately 0.1% versus 0.17%).

The repertoire was sequenced with immunoSEQ multiplex PCR; TCRdb's copy has only in-frame clones and lacks some. This sample's clone table lists approximately 33,000 clones. The chain joins TRBV18 to TRBJ2-3; no clear D. The TCR sequence derives from a woman between 18 and 69 years old with a cervical HPV16 infection that either progressed to CIN3+ or cleared (not recorded which). Sequenced: blood buffy coat. The DNA read from the CDR3 is TGTGCCAGCTCACCCCGCCAGGGCACAGATACG. It is translated as CASSPRQGTDT. The whole CDR3 reads CASSPRQGTDTQYF.